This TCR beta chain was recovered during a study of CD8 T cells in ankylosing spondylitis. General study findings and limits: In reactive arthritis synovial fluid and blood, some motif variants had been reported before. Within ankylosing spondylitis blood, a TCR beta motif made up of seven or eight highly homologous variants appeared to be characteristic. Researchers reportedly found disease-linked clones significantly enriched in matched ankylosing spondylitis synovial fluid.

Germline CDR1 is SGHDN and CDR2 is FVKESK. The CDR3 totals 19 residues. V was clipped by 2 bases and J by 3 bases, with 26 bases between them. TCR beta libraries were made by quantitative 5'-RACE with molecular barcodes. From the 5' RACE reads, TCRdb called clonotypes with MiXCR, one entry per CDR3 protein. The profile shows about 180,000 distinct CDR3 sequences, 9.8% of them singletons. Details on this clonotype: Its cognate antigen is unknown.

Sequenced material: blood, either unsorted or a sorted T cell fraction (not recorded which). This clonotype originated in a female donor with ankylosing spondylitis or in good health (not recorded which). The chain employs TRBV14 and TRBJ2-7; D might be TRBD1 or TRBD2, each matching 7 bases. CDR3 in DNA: TGTGCCAGCAGCCAATCCCGGGGTCCCAGGGGGGGCCGCCGCTACGAGCAGTACTTC. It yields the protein CASSQSRGPRGGRRYEQYF.